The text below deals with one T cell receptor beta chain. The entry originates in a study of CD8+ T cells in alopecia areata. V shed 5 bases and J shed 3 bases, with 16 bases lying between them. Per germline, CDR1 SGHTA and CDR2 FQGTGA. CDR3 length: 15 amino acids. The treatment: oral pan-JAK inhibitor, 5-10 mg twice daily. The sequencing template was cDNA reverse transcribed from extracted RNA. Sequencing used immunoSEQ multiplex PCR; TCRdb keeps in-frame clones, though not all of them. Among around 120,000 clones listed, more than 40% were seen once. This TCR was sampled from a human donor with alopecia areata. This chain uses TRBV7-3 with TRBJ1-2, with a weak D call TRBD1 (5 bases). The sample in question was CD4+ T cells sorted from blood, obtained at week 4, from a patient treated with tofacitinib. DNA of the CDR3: TGTGCCAGCAGCGCCGAACCGGGGGGATACTATGGCTACACCTTC. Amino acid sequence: CASSAEPGGYYGYTF.